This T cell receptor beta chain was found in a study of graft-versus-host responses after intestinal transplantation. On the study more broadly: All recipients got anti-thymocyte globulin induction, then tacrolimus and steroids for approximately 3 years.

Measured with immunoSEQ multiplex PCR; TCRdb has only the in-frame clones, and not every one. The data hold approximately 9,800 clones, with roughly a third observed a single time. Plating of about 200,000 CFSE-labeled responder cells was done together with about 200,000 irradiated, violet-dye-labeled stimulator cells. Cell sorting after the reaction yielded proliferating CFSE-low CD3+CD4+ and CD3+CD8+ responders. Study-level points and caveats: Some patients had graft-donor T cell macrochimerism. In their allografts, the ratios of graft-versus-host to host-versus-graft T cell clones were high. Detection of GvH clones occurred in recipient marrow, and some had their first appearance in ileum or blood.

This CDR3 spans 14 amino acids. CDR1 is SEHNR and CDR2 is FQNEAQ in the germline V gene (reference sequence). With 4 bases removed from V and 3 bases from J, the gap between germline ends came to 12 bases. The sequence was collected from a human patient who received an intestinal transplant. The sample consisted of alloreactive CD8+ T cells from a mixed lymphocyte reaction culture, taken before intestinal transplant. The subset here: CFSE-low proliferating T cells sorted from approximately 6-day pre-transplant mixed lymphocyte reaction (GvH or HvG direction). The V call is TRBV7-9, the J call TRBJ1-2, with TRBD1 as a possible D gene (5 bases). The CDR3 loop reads CASSSDDSYYGYTF. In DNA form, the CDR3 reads TGTGCCAGCAGCTCCGACGACAGCTACTATGGCTACACCTTC.